This TCR beta chain was profiled in a study of response to subunit inactivated influenza vaccine. Using its own MiXCR run on the RT-PCR reads, TCRdb lists one record per CDR3 protein. The data show about 540,000 distinct CDR3 sequences, approximately 22% seen once. In germline, CDR1 is DFQATT, CDR2 SNEGSKA (reference sequence). The CDR3 sequence is 13 residues long. Trimming cost V 3 bases and J 3 bases, with 11 bases left between them. This clonotype showed up just a few times. The same specimen was also included in a second study, on T cells expressing NK-cell markers. Per that paper: 5'RACE template switching with UMIs generated TCR beta cDNA. It was from sorted CD3+CD56+NKG2C+, CD3+CD56+NKG2C- and CD3+CD56-NKG2C+ T cells that TCR beta repertoires came. Among eight sequenced donors, seven carried HCMV seropositivity while one was seronegative. Also leading the CD3+CD56-NKG2C+ fraction in several donors were these clonotypes.

This TCR derives from a man aged 50 or older who received an inactivated influenza vaccine. Source: CD4+ T cells sorted from PBMCs, taken 11 to 12 days after vaccination. The chain joins TRBV20-1 to TRBJ1-1; weak D call: TRBD1 (5 bases). In DNA, the CDR3 is TGCAGTGCTAGTTCGAGGGGTTACACTGAAGCTTTCTTT. As protein: CSASSRGYTEAFF.